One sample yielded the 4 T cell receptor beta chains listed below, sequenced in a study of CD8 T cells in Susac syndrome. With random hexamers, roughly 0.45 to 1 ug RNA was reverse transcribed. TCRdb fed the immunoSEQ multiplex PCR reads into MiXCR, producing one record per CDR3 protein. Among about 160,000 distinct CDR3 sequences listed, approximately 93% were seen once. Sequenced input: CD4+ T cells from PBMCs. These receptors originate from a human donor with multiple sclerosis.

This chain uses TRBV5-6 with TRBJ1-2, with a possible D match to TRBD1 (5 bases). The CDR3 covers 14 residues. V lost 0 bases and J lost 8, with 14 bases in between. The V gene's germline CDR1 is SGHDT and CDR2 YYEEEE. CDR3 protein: CASSLEARVSGYTF. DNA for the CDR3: TGTGCCAGCAGCTTGGAGGCCAGGGTTAGCGGCTACACCTTC.

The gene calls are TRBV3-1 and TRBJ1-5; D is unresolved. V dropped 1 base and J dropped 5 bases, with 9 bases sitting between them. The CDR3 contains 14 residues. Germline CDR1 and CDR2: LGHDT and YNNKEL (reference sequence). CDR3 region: CASSQVPGDQPQHF. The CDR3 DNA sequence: TGTGCCAGCAGCCAAGTACCTGGGGATCAGCCCCAGCATTTT.

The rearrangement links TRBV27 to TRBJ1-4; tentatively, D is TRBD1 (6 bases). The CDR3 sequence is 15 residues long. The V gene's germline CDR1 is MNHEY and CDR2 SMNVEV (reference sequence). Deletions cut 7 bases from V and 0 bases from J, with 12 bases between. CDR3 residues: CASNRDGATNEKLFF. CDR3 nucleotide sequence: TGTGCCAGCAACAGGGATGGAGCAACTAATGAAAAACTGTTTTTT.

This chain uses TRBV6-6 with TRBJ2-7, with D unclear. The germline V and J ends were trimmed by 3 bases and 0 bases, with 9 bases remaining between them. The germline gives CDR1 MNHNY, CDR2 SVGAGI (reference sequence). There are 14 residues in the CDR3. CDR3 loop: CASSYLTGSYEQYF. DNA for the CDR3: TGTGCCAGCAGTTATCTGACTGGCTCCTACGAGCAGTACTTC.